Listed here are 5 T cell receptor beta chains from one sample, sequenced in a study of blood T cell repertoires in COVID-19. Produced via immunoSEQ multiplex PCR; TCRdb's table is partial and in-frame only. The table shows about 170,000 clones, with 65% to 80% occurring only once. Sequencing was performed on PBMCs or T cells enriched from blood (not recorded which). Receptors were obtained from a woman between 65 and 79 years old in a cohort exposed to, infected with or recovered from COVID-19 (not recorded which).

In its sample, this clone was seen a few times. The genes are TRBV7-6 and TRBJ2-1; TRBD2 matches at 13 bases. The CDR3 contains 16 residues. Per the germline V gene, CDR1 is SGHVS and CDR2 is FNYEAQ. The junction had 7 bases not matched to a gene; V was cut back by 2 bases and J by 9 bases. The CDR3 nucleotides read TGTGCCAGCAGCTTAAGACTAGCGGGAGGTTTGGGTGAGCAGTTCTTC. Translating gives CASSLRLAGGLGEQFF. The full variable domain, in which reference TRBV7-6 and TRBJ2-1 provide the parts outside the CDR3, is GAGVSQSPRYKVTKRGQDVALRCDPISGHVSLYWYRQALGQGPEFLTYFNYEAQQDKSGLPNDRFSAERPEGSISTLTIQRTEQRDSAMYRCASSLRLAGGLGEQFFGPGTRLTVL.

CDR3 amino acids: CASSEGRAGREEQYF. The CDR3 DNA follows: TGCGCCAGCAGTGAAGGGAGGGCAGGGCGAGAAGAGCAGTACTTC. J is TRBJ2-7 and V is TRBV10-1; 7 positions agree with TRBD2. The CDR3 is 15 amino acids. V lost 3 bases, J lost 7 bases, and 12 bases stayed unmatched. Germline CDR1 and CDR2: WNHNN and SYGVQD (reference sequence).

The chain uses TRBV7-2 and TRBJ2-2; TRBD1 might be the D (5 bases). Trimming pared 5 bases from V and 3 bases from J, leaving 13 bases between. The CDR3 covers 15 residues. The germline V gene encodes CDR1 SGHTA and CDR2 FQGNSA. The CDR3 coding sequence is TGTGCCAGCAGCCCTCGGGCAGGGTACACCGGGGAGCTGTTTTTT. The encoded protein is CASSPRAGYTGELFF.

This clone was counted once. CDR3 nucleotide sequence: TGTGCCAGCAGTTACTGGGGGACAGGGGGCTCCACGGGTACCTACAATGAGCAGTTCTTC. Residues: CASSYWGTGGSTGTYNEQFF. The J gene is TRBJ2-1, the V gene TRBV6-2 or TRBV6-3, with 12 bases lining up with TRBD1. This CDR3 has 20 residues. Germline V gives CDR1 MNHEY, CDR2 SVGEGT. V was pared by 1 base and J by 2 bases, with 12 bases of the junction left unmatched.

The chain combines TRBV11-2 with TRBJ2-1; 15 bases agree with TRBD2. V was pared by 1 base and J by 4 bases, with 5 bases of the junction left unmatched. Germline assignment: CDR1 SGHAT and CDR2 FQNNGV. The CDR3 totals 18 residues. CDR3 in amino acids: CASSLVGTSGRIYNEQFF. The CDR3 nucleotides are TGTGCCAGCAGCTTAGTAGGGACTAGCGGGAGGATTTACAATGAGCAGTTCTTC.